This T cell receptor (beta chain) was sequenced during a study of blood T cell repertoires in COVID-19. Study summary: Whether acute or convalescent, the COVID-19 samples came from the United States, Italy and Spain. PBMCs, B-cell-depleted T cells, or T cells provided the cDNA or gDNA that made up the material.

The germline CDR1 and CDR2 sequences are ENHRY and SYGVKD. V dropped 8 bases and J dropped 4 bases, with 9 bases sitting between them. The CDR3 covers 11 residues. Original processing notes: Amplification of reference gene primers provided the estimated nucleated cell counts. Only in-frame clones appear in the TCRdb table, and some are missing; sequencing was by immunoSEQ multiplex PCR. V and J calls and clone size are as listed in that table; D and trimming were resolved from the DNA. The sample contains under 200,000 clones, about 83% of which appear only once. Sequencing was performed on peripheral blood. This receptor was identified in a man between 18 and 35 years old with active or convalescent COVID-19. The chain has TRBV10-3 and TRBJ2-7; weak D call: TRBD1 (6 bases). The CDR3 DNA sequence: TGTGCCATCCGGACAGAGTACGAGCAGTACTTC. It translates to CAIRTEYEQYF.